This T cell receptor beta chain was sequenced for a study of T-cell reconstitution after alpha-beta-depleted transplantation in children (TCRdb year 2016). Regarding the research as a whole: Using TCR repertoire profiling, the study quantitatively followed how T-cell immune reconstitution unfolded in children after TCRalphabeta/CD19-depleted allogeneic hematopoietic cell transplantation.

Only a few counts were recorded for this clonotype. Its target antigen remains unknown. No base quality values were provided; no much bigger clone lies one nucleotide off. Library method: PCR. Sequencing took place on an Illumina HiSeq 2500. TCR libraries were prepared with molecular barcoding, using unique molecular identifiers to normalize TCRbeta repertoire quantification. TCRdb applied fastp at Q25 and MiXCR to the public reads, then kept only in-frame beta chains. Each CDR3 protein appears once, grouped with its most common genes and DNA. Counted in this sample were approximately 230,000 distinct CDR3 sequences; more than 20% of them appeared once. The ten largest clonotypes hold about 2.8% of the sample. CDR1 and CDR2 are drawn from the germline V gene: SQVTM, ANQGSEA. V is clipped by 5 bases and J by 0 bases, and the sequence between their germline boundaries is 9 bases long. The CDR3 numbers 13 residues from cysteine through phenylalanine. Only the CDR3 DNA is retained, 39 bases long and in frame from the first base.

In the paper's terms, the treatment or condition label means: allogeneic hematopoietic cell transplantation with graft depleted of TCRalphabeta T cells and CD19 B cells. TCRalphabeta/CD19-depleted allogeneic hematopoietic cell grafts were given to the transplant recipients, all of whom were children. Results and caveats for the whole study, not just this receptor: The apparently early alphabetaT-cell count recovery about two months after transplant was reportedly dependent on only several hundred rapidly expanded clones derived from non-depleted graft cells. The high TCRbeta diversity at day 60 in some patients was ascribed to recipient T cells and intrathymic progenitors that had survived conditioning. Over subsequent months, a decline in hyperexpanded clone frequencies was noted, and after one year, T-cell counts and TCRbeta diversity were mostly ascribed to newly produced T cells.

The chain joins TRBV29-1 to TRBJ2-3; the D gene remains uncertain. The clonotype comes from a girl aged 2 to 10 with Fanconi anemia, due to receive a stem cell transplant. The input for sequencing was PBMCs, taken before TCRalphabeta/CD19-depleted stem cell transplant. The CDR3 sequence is CSVTSASTDTQYF. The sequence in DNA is TGCAGCGTTACCTCTGCTAGCACAGATACGCAGTATTTT.